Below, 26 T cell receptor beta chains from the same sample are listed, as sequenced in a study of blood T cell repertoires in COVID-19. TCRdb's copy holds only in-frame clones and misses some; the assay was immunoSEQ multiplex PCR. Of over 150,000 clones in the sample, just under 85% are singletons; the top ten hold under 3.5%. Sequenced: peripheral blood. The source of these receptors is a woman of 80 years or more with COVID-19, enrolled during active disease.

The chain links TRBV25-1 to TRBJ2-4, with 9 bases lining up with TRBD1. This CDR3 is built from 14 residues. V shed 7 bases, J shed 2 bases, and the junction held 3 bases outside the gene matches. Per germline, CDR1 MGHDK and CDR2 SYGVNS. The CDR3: CASKGTGSKNIQYF. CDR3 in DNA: TGTGCCAGCAAGGGGACAGGGTCCAAAAACATTCAGTACTTC. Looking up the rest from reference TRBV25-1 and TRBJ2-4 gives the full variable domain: EADIYQTPRYLVIGTGKKITLECSQTMGHDKMYWYQQDPGMELHLIHYSYGVNSTEKGDLSSESTVSRIRTEHFPLTLESARPSHTSQYLCASKGTGSKNIQYFGAGTRLSVL.

CDR3 loop: CASSQGGTDSYEQYF. CDR3 nucleotides: TGTGCCAGCAGCCAAGGCGGGACGGATTCCTACGAGCAGTACTTC. The chain is built from TRBV3-1 (or the pseudogene TRBV3-2) and TRBJ2-7, with D perhaps TRBD2 (6 bases). Germline CDR1 LGHDT, CDR2 YNNKEL (reference sequence). This CDR3 is built from 15 residues. Trimming removed 1 base at V and 1 base at J, with 11 bases between.

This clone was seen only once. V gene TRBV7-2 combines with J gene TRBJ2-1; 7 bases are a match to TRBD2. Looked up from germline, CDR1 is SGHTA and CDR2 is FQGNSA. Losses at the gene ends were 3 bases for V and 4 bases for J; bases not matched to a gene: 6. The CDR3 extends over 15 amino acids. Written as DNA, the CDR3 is TGTGCCAGCAGCTTTCTCTGGCGGGAGTACAATGAGCAGTTCTTC. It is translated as CASSFLWREYNEQFF.

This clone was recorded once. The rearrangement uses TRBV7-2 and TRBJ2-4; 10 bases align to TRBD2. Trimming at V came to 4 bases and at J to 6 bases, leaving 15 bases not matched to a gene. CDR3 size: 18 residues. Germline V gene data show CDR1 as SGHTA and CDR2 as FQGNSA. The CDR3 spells CASSSPSGGAAGGNIQYF. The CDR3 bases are TGTGCCAGCAGCTCCCCCAGCGGGGGGGCCGCGGGAGGAAACATTCAGTACTTC. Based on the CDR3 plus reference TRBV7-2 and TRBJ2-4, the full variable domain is GAGVSQSPSNKVTEKGKDVELRCDPISGHTALYWYRQSLGQGLEFLIYFQGNSAPDKSGLPSDRFSAERTGGSVSTLTIQRTQQEDSAVYLCASSSPSGGAAGGNIQYFGAGTRLSVL.

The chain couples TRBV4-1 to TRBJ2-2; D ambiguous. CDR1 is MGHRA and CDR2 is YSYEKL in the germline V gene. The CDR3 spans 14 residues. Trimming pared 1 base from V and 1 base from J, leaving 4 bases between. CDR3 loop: CASSQVVNTGELFF. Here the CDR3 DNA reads TGCGCCAGCAGCCAAGTCGTGAACACCGGGGAGCTGTTTTTT.

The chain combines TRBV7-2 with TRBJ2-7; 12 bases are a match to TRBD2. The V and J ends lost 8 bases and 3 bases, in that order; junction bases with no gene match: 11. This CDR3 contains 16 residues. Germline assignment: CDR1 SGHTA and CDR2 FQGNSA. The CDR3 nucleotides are TGTGCCAGCTCGAGGTCATTGACTAGCGGGAGCTACGAGCAGTACTTC. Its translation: CASSRSLTSGSYEQYF. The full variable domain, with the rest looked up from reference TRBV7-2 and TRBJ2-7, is GAGVSQSPSNKVTEKGKDVELRCDPISGHTALYWYRQSLGQGLEFLIYFQGNSAPDKSGLPSDRFSAERTGGSVSTLTIQRTQQEDSAVYLCASSRSLTSGSYEQYFGPGTRLTVT.

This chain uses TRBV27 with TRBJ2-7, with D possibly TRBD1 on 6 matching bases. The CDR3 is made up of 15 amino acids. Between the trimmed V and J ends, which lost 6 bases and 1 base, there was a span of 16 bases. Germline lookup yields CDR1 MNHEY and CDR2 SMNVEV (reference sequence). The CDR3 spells CASRIIVQGSYEQYF. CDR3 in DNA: TGTGCCAGCAGGATTATAGTCCAGGGGTCCTACGAGCAGTACTTC.

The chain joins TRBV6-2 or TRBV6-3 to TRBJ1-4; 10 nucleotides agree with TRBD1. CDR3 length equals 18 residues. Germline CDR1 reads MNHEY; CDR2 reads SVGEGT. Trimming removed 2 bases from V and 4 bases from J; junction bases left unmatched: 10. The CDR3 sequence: CASSYTSGTGALNEKLFF. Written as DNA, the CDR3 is TGTGCCAGCAGTTACACTTCCGGGACAGGGGCCCTTAATGAAAAACTGTTTTTT.

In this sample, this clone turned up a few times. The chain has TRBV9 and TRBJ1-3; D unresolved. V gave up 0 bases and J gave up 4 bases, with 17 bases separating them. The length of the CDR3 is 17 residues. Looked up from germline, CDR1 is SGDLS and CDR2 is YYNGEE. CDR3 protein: CASSVADTPRLGNTIYF. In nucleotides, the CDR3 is TGTGCCAGCAGCGTAGCCGACACCCCTCGTCTAGGAAACACCATATATTTT.

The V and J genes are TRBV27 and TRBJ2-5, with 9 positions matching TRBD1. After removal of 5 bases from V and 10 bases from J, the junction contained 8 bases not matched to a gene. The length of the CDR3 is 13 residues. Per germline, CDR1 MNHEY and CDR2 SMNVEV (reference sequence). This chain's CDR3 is CASSPRQGEVQYF. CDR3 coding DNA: TGTGCCAGCAGTCCACGACAGGGGGAGGTCCAGTACTTC.

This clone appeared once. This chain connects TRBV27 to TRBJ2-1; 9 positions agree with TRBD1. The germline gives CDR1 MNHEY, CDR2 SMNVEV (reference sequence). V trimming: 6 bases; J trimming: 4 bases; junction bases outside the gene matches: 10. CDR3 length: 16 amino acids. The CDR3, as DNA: TGTGCCAGCAGGGATATTGGGACAGGGCCTTACAATGAGCAGTTCTTC. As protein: CASRDIGTGPYNEQFF.

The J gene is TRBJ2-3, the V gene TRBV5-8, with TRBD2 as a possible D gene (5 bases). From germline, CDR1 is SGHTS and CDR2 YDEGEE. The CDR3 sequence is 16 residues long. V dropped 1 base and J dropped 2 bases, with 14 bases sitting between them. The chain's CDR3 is CASSLLSGLFTDTQYF. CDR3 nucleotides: TGTGCCAGCAGCTTGCTTTCTGGACTCTTCACAGATACGCAGTATTTT.

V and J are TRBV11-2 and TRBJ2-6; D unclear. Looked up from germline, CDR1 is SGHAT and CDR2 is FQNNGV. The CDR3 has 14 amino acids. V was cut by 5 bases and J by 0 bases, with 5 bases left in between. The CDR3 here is CASSLRSGANVLTF. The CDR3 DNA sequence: TGTGCCAGCAGCCTCCGCTCTGGGGCCAACGTCCTGACTTTC.

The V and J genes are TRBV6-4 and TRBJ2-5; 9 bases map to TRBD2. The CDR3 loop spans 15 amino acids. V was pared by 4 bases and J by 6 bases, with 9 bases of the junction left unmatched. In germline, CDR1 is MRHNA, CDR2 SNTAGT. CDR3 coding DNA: TGTGCCAGCAGTGGTGTGGGCGGGAGGGTCAAGACCCAGTACTTC. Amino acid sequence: CASSGVGGRVKTQYF.

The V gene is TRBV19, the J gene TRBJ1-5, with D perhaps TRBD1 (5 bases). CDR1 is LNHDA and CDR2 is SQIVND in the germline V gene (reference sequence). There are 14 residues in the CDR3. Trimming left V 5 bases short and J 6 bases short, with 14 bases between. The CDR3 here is CASSLLGGTQPQHF. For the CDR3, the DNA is TGTGCCAGTAGTTTACTTGGGGGGACTCAGCCCCAGCATTTT.

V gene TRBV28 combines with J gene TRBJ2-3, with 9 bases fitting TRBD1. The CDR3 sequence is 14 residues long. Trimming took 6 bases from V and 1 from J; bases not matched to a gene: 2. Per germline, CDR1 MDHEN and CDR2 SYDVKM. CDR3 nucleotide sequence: TGTGCCAGCAGGGACAGGGGTGGCACAGATACGCAGTATTTT. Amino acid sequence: CASRDRGGTDTQYF.

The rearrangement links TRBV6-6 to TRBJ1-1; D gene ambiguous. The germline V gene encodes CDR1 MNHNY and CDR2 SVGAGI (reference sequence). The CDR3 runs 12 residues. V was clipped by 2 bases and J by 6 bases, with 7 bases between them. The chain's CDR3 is CASSYAAAEAFF. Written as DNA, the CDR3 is TGTGCCAGCAGTTACGCGGCTGCTGAAGCTTTCTTT.

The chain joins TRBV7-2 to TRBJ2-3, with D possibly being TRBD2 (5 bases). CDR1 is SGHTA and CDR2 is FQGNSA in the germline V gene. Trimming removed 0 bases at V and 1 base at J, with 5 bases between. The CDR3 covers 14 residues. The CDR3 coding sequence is TGTGCCAGCAGCTTAGCGAGGGGCACAGATACGCAGTATTTT. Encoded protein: CASSLARGTDTQYF.

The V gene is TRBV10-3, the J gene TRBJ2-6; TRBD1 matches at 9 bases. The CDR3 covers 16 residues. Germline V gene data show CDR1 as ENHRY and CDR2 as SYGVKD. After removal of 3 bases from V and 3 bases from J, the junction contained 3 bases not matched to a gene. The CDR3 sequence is CAISDWTGVGANVLTF. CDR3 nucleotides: TGTGCCATCAGTGACTGGACAGGGGTTGGGGCCAACGTCCTGACTTTC.

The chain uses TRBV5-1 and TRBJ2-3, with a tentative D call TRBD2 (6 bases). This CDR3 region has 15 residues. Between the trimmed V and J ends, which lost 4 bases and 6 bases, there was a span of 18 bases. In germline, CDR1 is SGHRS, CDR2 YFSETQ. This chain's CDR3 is CASSQTGSEGDTQYF. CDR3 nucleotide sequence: TGCGCCAGCAGCCAAACCGGGTCGGAGGGTGATACGCAGTATTTT.

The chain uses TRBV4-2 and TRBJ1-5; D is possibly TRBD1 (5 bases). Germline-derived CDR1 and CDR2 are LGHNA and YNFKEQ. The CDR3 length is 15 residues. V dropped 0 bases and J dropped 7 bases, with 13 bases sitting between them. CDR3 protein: CASSQDGFWGQPQHF. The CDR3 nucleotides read TGTGCCAGCAGCCAAGATGGGTTTTGGGGCCAGCCCCAGCATTTT.

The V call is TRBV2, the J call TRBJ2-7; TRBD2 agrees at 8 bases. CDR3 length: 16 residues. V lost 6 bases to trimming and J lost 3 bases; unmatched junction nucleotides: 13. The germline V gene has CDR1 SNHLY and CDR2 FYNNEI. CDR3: CASREYPASGLYEQYF. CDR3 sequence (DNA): TGTGCCAGCAGAGAATACCCGGCTAGCGGGCTCTACGAGCAGTACTTC.

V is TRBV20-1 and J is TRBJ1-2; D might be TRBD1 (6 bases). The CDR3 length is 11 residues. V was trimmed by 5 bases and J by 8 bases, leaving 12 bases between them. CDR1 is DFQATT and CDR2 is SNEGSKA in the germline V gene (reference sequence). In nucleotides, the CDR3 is TGCAGTGCTCAGACACAGGGAGGCTACACCTTC. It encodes CSAQTQGGYTF.

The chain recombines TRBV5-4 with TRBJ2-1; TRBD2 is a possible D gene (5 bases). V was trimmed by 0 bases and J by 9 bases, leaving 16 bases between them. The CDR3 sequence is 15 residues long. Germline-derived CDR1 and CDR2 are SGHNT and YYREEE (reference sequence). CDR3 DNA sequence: TGTGCCAGCAGCTTGGACCCCTCCACTAGTCGTGAGCAGTTCTTC. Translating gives CASSLDPSTSREQFF.

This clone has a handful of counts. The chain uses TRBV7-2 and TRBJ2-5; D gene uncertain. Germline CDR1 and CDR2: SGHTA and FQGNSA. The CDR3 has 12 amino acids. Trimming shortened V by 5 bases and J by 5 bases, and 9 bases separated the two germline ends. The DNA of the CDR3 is TGTGCCAGCAGCAAAAACGGGGAGACCCAGTACTTC. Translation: CASSKNGETQYF.

In nucleotides, the CDR3 is TGTGCCAGCAGCACACCGGGACAGGCCTCCGAGCAGTACTTC. Its protein product is CASSTPGQASEQYF. The V gene is TRBV3-1 (or the pseudogene TRBV3-2), the J gene TRBJ2-7; 8 nucleotides agree with TRBD1. The V and J ends lost 5 bases and 6 bases, in that order; junction bases with no gene match: 9. Germline V gene lookup returns CDR1 LGHDT and CDR2 YNNKEL (reference sequence). CDR3 length: 14 amino acids.